The subject of this entry is one T cell receptor beta chain. The antigen is undetermined. Attachment of unique molecular identifiers was made to individual cDNA molecules. TCRdb fed the 5' RACE reads into MiXCR, producing one record per CDR3 protein. This sample carries over 60,000 distinct CDR3 sequences, around a tenth of them seen once, and the ten largest clones take 4.5% to 6.5%. The entry originates in a study of early T cells in non-severe SARS-CoV-2 infection. Study-level background: Alpha and beta chains were unpaired, from unsorted whole-blood bulk RNA. Whole-study results and caveats: VDJdb matching skewed toward anti-spike CD8 responses, missing private and CD4 specificities.

Sequenced input: whole blood. The source of this sequence is an adult who was a healthcare worker with PCR-confirmed SARS-CoV-2 infection or an uninfected control (not recorded which).

The CDR3 region has the DNA TGCGCCAGCAGCTTGGTTGGCGGGCAGGGTGGAGATACGCAGTATTTT. Encoded protein: CASSLVGGQGGDTQYF. This chain links TRBV5-1 with TRBJ2-3; D may be TRBD1 or TRBD2 (5 bases each). The germline V gene has CDR1 SGHRS and CDR2 YFSETQ. V lost 0 bases and J 5 bases, leaving 16 bases between the germline ends. CDR3 length equals 16 residues.